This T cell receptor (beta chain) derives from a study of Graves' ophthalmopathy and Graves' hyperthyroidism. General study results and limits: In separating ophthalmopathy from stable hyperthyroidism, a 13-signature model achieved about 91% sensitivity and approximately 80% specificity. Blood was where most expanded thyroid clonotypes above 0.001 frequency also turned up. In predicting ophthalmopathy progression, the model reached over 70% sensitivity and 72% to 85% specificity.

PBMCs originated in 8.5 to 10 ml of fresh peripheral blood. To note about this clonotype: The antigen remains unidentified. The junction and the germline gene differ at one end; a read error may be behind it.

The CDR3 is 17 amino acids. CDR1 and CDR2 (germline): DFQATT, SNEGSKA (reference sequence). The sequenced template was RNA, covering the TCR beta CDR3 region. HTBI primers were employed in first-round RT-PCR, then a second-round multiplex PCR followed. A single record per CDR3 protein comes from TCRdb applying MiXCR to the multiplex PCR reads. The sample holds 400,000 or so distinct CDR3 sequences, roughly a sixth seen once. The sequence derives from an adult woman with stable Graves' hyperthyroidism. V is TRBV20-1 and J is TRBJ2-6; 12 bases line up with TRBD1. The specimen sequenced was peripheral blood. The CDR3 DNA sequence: TGCAGTGCTTTAGGGACAGGGGGCACCTCTTGGGCCAACGTCCTGACTTTC. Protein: CSALGTGGTSWANVLTF.